This TCR beta chain came from a study of regulatory T cells in long-lasting Graves disease. Study-level findings and limits: Whereas 966 public clonotypes were shared by new patients, persistent patients shared more, at a few thousand.

For TCR beta, libraries came from iRepertoire HTBI primers and Arm-PCR of CDR3 regions. TCRdb ran MiXCR on the multiplex PCR reads and lists one entry per CDR3 protein. The table has roughly 380,000 distinct CDR3 sequences, roughly 16% seen once. In its sample, this clonotype was seen many times. Its antigen is unknown. Time point denoted: newly diagnosed GD, antithyroid drugs for less than 3 months. RNA extracted from PBMCs served as the sequencing template. This sequence originates from a female donor with Graves disease. This specimen consisted of peripheral blood mononuclear cells (PBMCs), obtained at new diagnosis, from a patient treated with antithyroid drugs.

The CDR3: CASSLTYRGWQPQHF. DNA for the CDR3: TGTGCCAGCAGTCTCACTTACAGGGGGTGGCAGCCCCAGCATTTT. The genes are TRBV27 and TRBJ1-5; 8 bases agree with TRBD1. The V gene end was trimmed by 5 bases and the J gene end by 7 bases; junction bases not matched to a gene: 10. From germline, CDR1 is MNHEY and CDR2 SMNVEV (reference sequence). This CDR3 region has 15 residues.